This TCR beta chain was profiled in a study of control samples from healthy donors and cancer patients. TCRdb's copy holds only in-frame clones and misses some; the assay was immunoSEQ multiplex PCR. The sample holds approximately 26,000 clones, 75% to 85% seen once. The CDR3 extends over 14 amino acids. The V end lost 0 bases, the J end lost 7 bases, and 9 bases lay between the germline ends. The germline V gene has CDR1 SGHVS and CDR2 FQNEAQ. The chain couples TRBV7-8 to TRBJ1-4; D is uncertain. The sequencing input was PBMCs. The TCR was taken from a man between 60 and 75 years old with colorectal cancer. The CDR3 DNA reads TGTGCCAGCAGCTTAGCGGGCATAACTGAAAAACTGTTTTTT. Translated: CASSLAGITEKLFF.